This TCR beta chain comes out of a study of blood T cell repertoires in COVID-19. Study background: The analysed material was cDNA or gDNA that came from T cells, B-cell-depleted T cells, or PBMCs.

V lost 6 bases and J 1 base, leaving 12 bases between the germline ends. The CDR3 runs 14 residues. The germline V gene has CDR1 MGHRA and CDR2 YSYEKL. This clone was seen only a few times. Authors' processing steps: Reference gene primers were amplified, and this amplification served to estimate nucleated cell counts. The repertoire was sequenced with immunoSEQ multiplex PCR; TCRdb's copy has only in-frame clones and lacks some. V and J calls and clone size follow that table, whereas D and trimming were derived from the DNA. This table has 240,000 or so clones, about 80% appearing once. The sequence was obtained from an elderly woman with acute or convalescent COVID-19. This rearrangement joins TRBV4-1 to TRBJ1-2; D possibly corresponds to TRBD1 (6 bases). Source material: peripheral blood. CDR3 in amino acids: CASREGGRNYGYTF. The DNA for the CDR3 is TGCGCCAGCAGGGAGGGGGGGCGTAACTATGGCTACACCTTC.